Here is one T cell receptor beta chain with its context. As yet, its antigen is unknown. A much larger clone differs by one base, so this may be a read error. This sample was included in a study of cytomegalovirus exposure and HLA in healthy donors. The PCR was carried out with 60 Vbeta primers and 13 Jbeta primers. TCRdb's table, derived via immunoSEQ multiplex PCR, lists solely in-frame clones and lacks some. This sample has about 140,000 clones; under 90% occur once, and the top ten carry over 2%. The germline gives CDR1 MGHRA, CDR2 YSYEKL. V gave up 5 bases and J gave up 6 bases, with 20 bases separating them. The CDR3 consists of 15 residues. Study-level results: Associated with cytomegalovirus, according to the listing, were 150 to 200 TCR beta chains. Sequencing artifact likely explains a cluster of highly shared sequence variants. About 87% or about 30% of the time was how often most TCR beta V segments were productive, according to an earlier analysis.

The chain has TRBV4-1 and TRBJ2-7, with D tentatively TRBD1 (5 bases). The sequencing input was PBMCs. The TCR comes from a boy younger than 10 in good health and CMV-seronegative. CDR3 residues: CASSYRFQGPSEQYF. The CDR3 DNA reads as TGCGCCAGCAGCTACAGGTTCCAGGGTCCGTCCGAGCAGTACTTC.